Listed here are 2 T cell receptor beta chains from one sample, sequenced in a study of T cells in Graves' hyperthyroidism and ophthalmopathy. TCR beta CDR3 regions were amplified from RNA transcripts. TCR CDR3 underwent first-round RT-PCR with the HTBI primer set. Each CDR3 protein gets one entry after TCRdb re-called the multiplex PCR reads with MiXCR. The sample lists fewer than 250,000 distinct CDR3 sequences; about 15% were seen once. Sequencing was performed on blood. The receptors were sampled from a woman younger than 35 with Graves' ophthalmopathy.

The sample holds many counts of this clonotype. This chain joins TRBV19 and TRBJ1-5, with D tentatively TRBD1 (6 bases). This CDR3 region has 15 residues. V shed 5 bases and J shed 0 bases, with 11 bases lying between them. CDR1 is LNHDA, CDR2 SQIVND, per germline (reference sequence). In DNA form, the CDR3 reads TGTGCCAGTAGTGGGGGGGCAAATAGCAATCAGCCCCAGCATTTT. It translates to CASSGGANSNQPQHF.

This clonotype was recorded at least ten times. The CDR3, as DNA: TGTGCCAGCAGCTTACCAGGGTTCGCGCCGCCCGAGCAGTTCTTC. Encoded protein: CASSLPGFAPPEQFF. The chain recombines TRBV11-3 with TRBJ2-1; D possibly corresponds to TRBD1 (5 bases). The V gene's germline CDR1 is SGHNT and CDR2 YENEEA. This CDR3 is built from 15 residues. V was pared by 2 bases and J by 10 bases, with 18 bases between.